A single sample gave rise to the 9 T cell receptor beta chains below, sequenced in a study of radiation and T cells in renal cell carcinoma. Generated by immunoSEQ multiplex PCR, the TCRdb table keeps only in-frame clones and is missing some. Among tens of thousands of clones listed, about 86% were seen once. The time point here: blood 2 weeks post-SBRT. As for treatment: 15 Gy SBRT to primary tumor, nephrectomy 4 weeks later. Sequenced here: blood, sampled from a patient whose treatment included radiotherapy and nephrectomy. These TCRs come from a woman aged 50 to 60 with renal cell carcinoma.

The V and J genes are TRBV19 and TRBJ2-7, with D possibly matching TRBD2 (9 bases). The CDR3 extends over 16 amino acids. Trimming pared 5 bases from V and 5 bases from J, leaving 22 bases between. Germline V gene lookup returns CDR1 LNHDA and CDR2 SQIVND (reference sequence). The CDR3 loop is CASSPAGGPGGDEQYF. CDR3 DNA sequence: TGTGCCAGTAGTCCCGCGGGAGGGCCAGGGGGCGACGAGCAGTACTTC. The full variable domain, in which reference TRBV19 and TRBJ2-7 provide the parts outside the CDR3, is DGGITQSPKYLFRKEGQNVTLSCEQNLNHDAMYWYRQDPGQGLRLIYYSQIVNDFQKGDIAEGYSVSREKKESFPLTVTSAQKNPTAFYLCASSPAGGPGGDEQYFGPGTRLTVT.

V and J are TRBV7-2 and TRBJ1-2; D is perhaps TRBD1 (6 bases). V lost 1 base to trimming and J lost 4 bases, with 16 bases between them. This CDR3 has 16 residues. Germline lookup yields CDR1 SGHTA and CDR2 FQGNSA. CDR3 nucleotide sequence: TGTGCCAGCAGCTTAGGGGGAACAGGGCGTACCTATGGCTACACCTTC. This encodes CASSLGGTGRTYGYTF.

This chain links TRBV5-1 with TRBJ2-1; a possible D gene is TRBD1 (5 bases). The CDR3 runs 13 residues. Trimming took off 0 bases at V and 14 bases at J, with 15 bases between the two ends. Germline CDR1 reads SGHRS; CDR2 reads YFSETQ. The CDR3 bases are TGCGCCAGCAGCTTGGACAGTGACAGCCCGAAGTTCTTC. Protein sequence: CASSLDSDSPKFF.

V and J are TRBV5-1 and TRBJ1-2; 7 bases map to TRBD1. This CDR3 spans 13 amino acids. Germline values: CDR1 SGHRS, CDR2 YFSETQ. V was pared by 4 bases and J by 8 bases, with 8 bases of the junction left unmatched. The CDR3 coding sequence is TGCGCCAGCAGCGTATACAGGGGAGAAGGCTACACCTTC. It is translated as CASSVYRGEGYTF.

The V gene is TRBV28, the J gene TRBJ2-7, with TRBD1 matching 9 bases. J gave up 7 bases and V 6 bases, and 13 bases lay outside the gene matches. The CDR3 has 15 residues. Germline V gives CDR1 MDHEN, CDR2 SYDVKM. Here the CDR3 reads CASSPRRDRAGEQYF. In DNA form, the CDR3 reads TGTGCCAGCAGCCCCCGCCGGGACAGGGCTGGGGAGCAGTACTTC.

This chain uses TRBV2 with TRBJ1-2; 10 bases line up with TRBD1. Per germline, CDR1 SNHLY and CDR2 FYNNEI. This CDR3 is built from 15 residues. Germline trimming cut 6 bases from V and 3 bases from J; bases unmatched to any gene: 7. CDR3 nucleotides: TGTGCCAGCAGACCGGGACAGGGGTATGACTATGGCTACACCTTC. Amino acid sequence: CASRPGQGYDYGYTF.

This chain connects TRBV9 to TRBJ2-7, with D perhaps matching TRBD2 (7 bases). V was cut by 0 bases and J by 1 base, with 11 bases left in between. Germline V gives CDR1 SGDLS, CDR2 YYNGEE. The CDR3 totals 15 residues. CDR3: CASSVEGGRSYEQYF. CDR3 nucleotide sequence: TGTGCCAGCAGCGTAGAGGGGGGGAGATCCTACGAGCAGTACTTC. The full variable domain, in which reference TRBV9 and TRBJ2-7 provide the parts outside the CDR3, is DSGVTQTPKHLITATGQRVTLRCSPRSGDLSVYWYQQSLDQGLQFLIQYYNGEERAKGNILERFSAQQFPDLHSELNLSSLELGDSALYFCASSVEGGRSYEQYFGPGTRLTVT.

This sequence joins TRBV6-6 and TRBJ1-1; weak D call: TRBD1 (5 bases). CDR1 and CDR2 from the germline V gene are MNHNY and SVGAGI (reference sequence). The V end lost 0 bases, the J end lost 4 bases, and 9 bases lay between the germline ends. The CDR3 sequence is 14 residues long. For the CDR3, the DNA is TGTGCCAGCAGTTACTCAGAGGGACCCACTGAAGCTTTCTTT. Protein product: CASSYSEGPTEAFF.

This clone was seen only once. The chain links TRBV5-1 to TRBJ2-3; 11 positions agree with TRBD2. The CDR3 has 17 residues. The germline CDR1 and CDR2 sequences are SGHRS and YFSETQ. The junction had 10 bases not matched to a gene; V was cut back by 3 bases and J by 4 bases. The chain's CDR3 is CASSYGTSGNGADTQYF. CDR3 in DNA: TGCGCCAGCAGCTACGGGACTAGCGGAAATGGGGCAGATACGCAGTATTTT.